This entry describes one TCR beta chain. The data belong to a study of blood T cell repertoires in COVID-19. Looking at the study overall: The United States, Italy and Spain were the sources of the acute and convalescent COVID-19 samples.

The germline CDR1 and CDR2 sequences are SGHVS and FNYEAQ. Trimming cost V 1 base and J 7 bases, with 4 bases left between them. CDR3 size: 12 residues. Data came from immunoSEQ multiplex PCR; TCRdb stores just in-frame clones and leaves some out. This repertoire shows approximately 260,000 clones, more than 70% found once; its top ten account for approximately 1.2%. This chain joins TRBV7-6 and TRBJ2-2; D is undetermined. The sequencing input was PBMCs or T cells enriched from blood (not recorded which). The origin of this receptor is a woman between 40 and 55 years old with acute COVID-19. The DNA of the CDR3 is TGTGCCAGCAGCTTAGATATCGGGGAGCTGTTTTTT. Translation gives CASSLDIGELFF.